This T cell receptor (beta chain) appears in the sequencing data of a study of cytomegalovirus exposure and HLA in healthy donors. About the research overall: Within an early data release were around 80 million unique TCRs drawn from HLA-typed donors. Points from the study as a whole: Most observed TCR sequences were rare, whereas some public TCRs were detected in many donors.

Trimming pared 1 base from V and 8 bases from J, leaving 17 bases between. There are 15 residues in the CDR3. Germline V gene sequence: CDR1 SGHDN, CDR2 FVKESK. Healthy people donating bone marrow made up the donors. Both 60 Vbeta primers and 13 Jbeta primers went into the PCR. TCRdb's table, derived via immunoSEQ multiplex PCR, lists solely in-frame clones and lacks some. The data hold more than 85,000 clones, with about 80% observed a single time. Comments on this clone: Its antigen remains unknown.

The sample was PBMCs. The sequence came from a man aged 40-49 years in good health and CMV-seronegative. The rearrangement links TRBV14 to TRBJ1-2; D uncertain. The CDR3, as DNA: TGTGCCAGCAGCCAAGCTTATAGTCTATCGGGAGGCTACACCTTC. This encodes CASSQAYSLSGGYTF.